Detailed here is one T cell receptor (beta chain). The data derive from a study of blood T cell repertoires in COVID-19. At the level of the study: COVID-19 samples from acute and convalescent phases originated in the United States, Italy and Spain.

The study recruited people aged 18 to 89 years across about two dozen US areas. Cohorts were based on clinical histories the participants reported. Under the authors' procedure: Researchers report that nucleated cell counts were estimated from reference gene primer amplification. Clones were sequenced by immunoSEQ multiplex PCR, and TCRdb holds only the in-frame ones, with some missing. V and J calls and clone size follow that table, whereas D and trimming were derived from the DNA. The table shows about 150,000 clones, with 84% occurring only once. After removal of 5 bases from V and 4 bases from J, the junction contained 3 bases not matched to a gene. This CDR3 region has 13 residues. From germline, CDR1 is SGHRS and CDR2 YFSETQ.

Sequencing was carried out using PBMCs or T cells enriched from blood (not recorded which). V and J are TRBV5-1 and TRBJ1-2, with 9 bases identical to TRBD1. The clonotype originates from a woman aged 50 to 60 with acute COVID-19. CDR3 sequence (DNA): TGCGCCAGCAGTCCGGGACAGGGCTATGGCTACACCTTC. It translates to CASSPGQGYGYTF.